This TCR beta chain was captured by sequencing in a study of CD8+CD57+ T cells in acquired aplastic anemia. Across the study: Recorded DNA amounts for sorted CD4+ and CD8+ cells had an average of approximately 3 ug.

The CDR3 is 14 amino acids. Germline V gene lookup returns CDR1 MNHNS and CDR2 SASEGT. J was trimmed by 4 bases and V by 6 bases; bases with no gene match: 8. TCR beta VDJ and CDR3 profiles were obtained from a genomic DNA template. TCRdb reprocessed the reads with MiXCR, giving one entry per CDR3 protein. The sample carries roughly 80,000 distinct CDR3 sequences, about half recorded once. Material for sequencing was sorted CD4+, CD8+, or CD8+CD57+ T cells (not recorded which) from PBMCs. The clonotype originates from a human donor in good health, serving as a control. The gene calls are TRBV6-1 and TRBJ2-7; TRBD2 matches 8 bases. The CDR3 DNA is TGTGCCAGCAGCCCCGGGGGGGGGGTTTACGAGCAGTACTTC. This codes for CASSPGGGVYEQYF.